What follows are 11 T cell receptor beta chains derived from one specimen sequenced in a study of T-cell memory formation after mild COVID-19. TCRdb independently ran MiXCR on the 5' RACE reads; one entry per CDR3 protein. The data contain under 700,000 distinct CDR3 sequences, around 20% of them singletons. The sequencing input was PBMCs or a T cell subset sorted from them (not recorded which). These receptors all stem from an adult woman who had mild COVID-19 (a few samples of this study predate the infection). Cell type and time point are not known.

A few counts support this clonotype. This chain uses TRBV6-5 with TRBJ2-5; possibly TRBD1 for D (5 bases). V was clipped by 5 bases and J by 9 bases, with 13 bases between them. This CDR3 is built from 12 residues. CDR1 is MNHEY, CDR2 SVGAGI, per germline. This CDR3 is CASSHRPPAQYF. The CDR3 DNA reads as TGTGCCAGCAGTCACAGGCCCCCGGCCCAGTACTTC.

The rearrangement links TRBV20-1 to TRBJ2-7, with TRBD1 matching 10 bases. This CDR3 spans 15 amino acids. Germline V CDR1 and CDR2: DFQATT, SNEGSKA (reference sequence). The V gene end was trimmed by 0 bases and the J gene end by 5 bases; junction bases not matched to a gene: 7. CDR3 region: CSAREGRQGANEQYF. For the CDR3, the DNA is TGCAGTGCTAGAGAGGGACGACAGGGGGCGAACGAGCAGTACTTC.

The chain combines TRBV12-3 or TRBV12-4 with TRBJ2-2; D may be TRBD1 or TRBD2 (5 bases each). The CDR3 spans 15 residues. Deletions cut 6 bases from V and 6 bases from J, with 17 bases between. This chain's CDR3 is CASRLRDPVPGELFF. The DNA for the CDR3 is TGTGCCAGCAGACTACGGGACCCCGTACCCGGGGAGCTGTTTTTT.

This clonotype was seen only a few times. The CDR3 region is CATSGQYRNSPLHF. CDR3 bases: TGTGCCACCAGCGGCCAGTATCGGAATTCACCCCTCCACTTT. V and J are TRBV15 and TRBJ1-6; D gene unclear. From germline, CDR1 is LNHNV and CDR2 YYDKDF (reference sequence). Trimming left V 5 bases short and J 7 bases short, with 12 bases between. The CDR3 totals 14 residues.

This clonotype has a handful of counts. This rearrangement joins TRBV20-1 to TRBJ2-4, with TRBD2 identical over 7 bases. V dropped 3 bases and J dropped 7; count of bases not matched to a gene: 9. Germline V CDR1 and CDR2: DFQATT, SNEGSKA (reference sequence). The CDR3 has 14 residues. The CDR3 nucleotides read TGCAGTGCTAGTCCTGGCACGGGGGGTAACATTCAGTACTTC. Protein product: CSASPGTGGNIQYF.

The chain couples TRBV7-3 to TRBJ1-1; 7 bases fit TRBD1. J lost 6 bases, V lost 4 bases, and 5 bases had no gene match. The CDR3 spans 13 residues. Germline V lookup: CDR1 SGHTA, CDR2 FQGTGA. The CDR3 region is CASSSQGFAEAFF. CDR3 DNA: TGTGCCAGCAGCTCACAGGGGTTTGCTGAAGCTTTCTTT.

This clonotype came up a few times. V gene TRBV5-4 combines with J gene TRBJ2-5; the match to TRBD2 covers 8 bases. The ends lost 3 bases at V and 5 bases at J; junction bases unmatched: 9. CDR1 and CDR2 (germline): SGHNT, YYREEE (reference sequence). CDR3 size: 15 residues. DNA for the CDR3: TGTGCCAGCAGCTCGGGAGGGGTCCGCGTCGAGACCCAGTACTTC. It encodes CASSSGGVRVETQYF.

This clonotype was seen more than once but under ten times. The chain combines TRBV5-1 with TRBJ1-1, with 7 bases aligning to TRBD1. V dropped 3 bases and J dropped 3; count of bases not matched to a gene: 8. From germline, CDR1 is SGHRS and CDR2 YFSETQ. The CDR3 extends over 15 amino acids. CDR3 amino acids: CASSSRTGGDTEAFF. Here the CDR3 DNA reads TGCGCCAGCAGCTCAAGGACAGGAGGGGACACTGAAGCTTTCTTT.

The V call is TRBV6-2 or TRBV6-3, the J call TRBJ2-7; 15 bases are shared with TRBD2. There are 17 residues in the CDR3. The trim removed 2 bases at V and 6 bases at J, leaving 8 bases unmatched. Per the germline V gene, CDR1 is MNHEY and CDR2 is SVGEGT. The chain's CDR3 is CASSYRGLAGGLAEQYF. The CDR3 DNA reads as TGTGCCAGCAGTTACAGGGGACTAGCGGGAGGTCTGGCCGAGCAGTACTTC.

The chain has TRBV4-1 and TRBJ2-3, with D possibly being TRBD1 or TRBD2 (6 bases each). The germline CDR1 and CDR2 sequences are MGHRA and YSYEKL. The CDR3 length is 16 residues. V gave up 4 bases and J gave up 1 base, with 15 bases separating them. The chain's CDR3 is CASSPGGAGGTDTQYF. The CDR3 DNA is TGCGCCAGCAGCCCCGGCGGGGCAGGGGGCACAGATACGCAGTATTTT.

This clonotype was counted a few times. The V gene is TRBV29-1, the J gene TRBJ2-5; TRBD2 matches 11 bases. V dropped 6 bases and J dropped 3; count of bases not matched to a gene: 3. CDR3 size: 13 residues. Germline V lookup: CDR1 SQVTM, CDR2 ANQGSEA. CDR3 amino acids: CSVYSGREETQYF. Here the CDR3 DNA reads TGCAGCGTATATAGCGGGAGGGAAGAGACCCAGTACTTC.